This passage covers 6 T cell receptor beta chains from one sample sequenced in a study of shared clonotypes between healthy human individuals. Profiling relied on immunoSEQ multiplex PCR, and the TCRdb table lists in-frame clones only, not all of them. The sample yields some 630,000 clones, 72% seen once. Sequenced input: memory CD4+ T cells sorted from blood. As to subset: CD45RA-negative fraction. The receptors stem from a woman in her 30s in good health.

The rearrangement links TRBV28 to TRBJ2-3; a possible D gene is TRBD1 (6 bases). Trimming pared 2 bases from V and 2 bases from J, leaving 14 bases between. CDR3 size: 16 residues. Germline CDR1 and CDR2: MDHEN and SYDVKM. CDR3: CASSLQGQRLTDTQYF. The CDR3 nucleotides are TGTGCCAGCAGTTTACAGGGGCAGAGACTCACAGATACGCAGTATTTT.

This clone was seen a single time. V is TRBV7-2 and J is TRBJ1-3; TRBD1 might be the D (5 bases). V lost 1 base, J lost 2 bases, and 12 bases lay in between. CDR3 size: 16 residues. Germline V gene sequence: CDR1 SGHTA, CDR2 FQGNSA. The CDR3 sequence is CASSLVGGPAGNTIYF. The CDR3 DNA sequence: TGTGCCAGCAGCTTAGTCGGGGGACCGGCTGGAAACACCATATATTTT.

In its sample, this clone was seen once. This chain uses TRBV10-1 with TRBJ2-3; D ambiguous. The CDR3 is 13 residues long. Trimming cost V 4 bases and J 2 bases, with 7 bases left between them. Germline assignment: CDR1 WNHNN and CDR2 SYGVQD (reference sequence). CDR3 loop: CASSAEITDTQYF. CDR3 nucleotides: TGCGCCAGCAGTGCCGAAATCACAGATACGCAGTATTTT.

J is TRBJ2-7 and V is TRBV11-2; TRBD1 is a possible D gene (5 bases). This CDR3 region has 14 residues. Germline CDR1 reads SGHAT; CDR2 reads FQNNGV. Trimming pared 5 bases from V and 4 bases from J, leaving 15 bases between. The CDR3 reads CASSPEVGRYEQYF. DNA of the CDR3: TGTGCCAGCAGCCCCGAGGTGGGGCGATACGAGCAGTACTTC.

The chain uses TRBV7-9 and TRBJ2-7; D is unclear. The CDR3 contains 14 residues. Germline CDR1 reads SEHNR; CDR2 reads FQNEAQ (reference sequence). V lost 3 bases and J 3 bases, leaving 12 bases between the germline ends. For the CDR3, the DNA is TGTGCCAGCAGCTTTTATGGGGTAGGCTACGAGCAGTACTTC. Translation gives CASSFYGVGYEQYF. Full variable domain (missing parts from reference TRBV7-9 and TRBJ2-7): DTGVSQNPRHKITKRGQNVTFRCDPISEHNRLYWYRQTLGQGPEFLTYFQNEAQLEKSRLLSDRFSAERPKGSFSTLEIQRTEQGDSAMYLCASSFYGVGYEQYFGPGTRLTVT.

This clone was observed at least ten times. This chain uses TRBV28 with TRBJ1-5, with a tentative D call TRBD1 (6 bases). This CDR3 has 14 residues. CDR1 and CDR2 from the germline V gene are MDHEN and SYDVKM. V was shortened by 6 bases and J by 0 bases, with 9 bases between the two germline ends. CDR3 nucleotides: TGTGCCAGCAGGGACAGCTATAGCAATCAGCCCCAGCATTTT. Amino acids: CASRDSYSNQPQHF.